Listed below are T cell receptor beta chains from one sample, sequenced in a study of cytomegalovirus exposure and HLA in healthy donors. Profiling relied on immunoSEQ multiplex PCR, and the TCRdb table lists in-frame clones only, not all of them. The repertoire has some 180,000 clones, about 83% of them found once; the top ten carry roughly 2.7%. The specimen was PBMCs. Receptors originate from a female donor in good health and CMV-seronegative. The CDR3 runs from the conserved cysteine through the conserved F or W. The D gene is left open where the match is weak. Only part of the rows carry a size: once, few, many, or a class if the clone is expanded.

clone size: NA
D gene: NA
V gene: TRBV2
J gene: TRBJ2-1
CDR3 DNA: TGTGCTGCCTCCGGGGGCAATGAGCAGTTCTTC
CDR3 protein: CAASGGNEQFF

clone size: NA
D gene: NA
V gene: TRBV2
J gene: TRBJ1-3
CDR3 DNA: TGTGCCAGCCTTGCAGACTCTGGAAACACCATATATTTT
CDR3 protein: CASLADSGNTIYF

clone size: once
D gene: NA
V gene: TRBV7-6
J gene: TRBJ2-1
CDR3 DNA: TGTGCCAGCAGCTCAGCCGCGGGGAGACAGGGTTCGAATGAGCAGTTCTTC
CDR3 protein: CASSSAAGRQGSNEQFF

clone size: NA
D gene: NA
V gene: TRBV18
J gene: TRBJ2-7
CDR3 DNA: TGTGCCAGCTCACCAGAACCGACTTCCCACGAGCAGTACTTC
CDR3 protein: CASSPEPTSHEQYF

clone size: NA
D gene: NA
V gene: TRBV5-1
J gene: TRBJ2-3
CDR3 DNA: TGCGCCAGCAGCCTTGGGTGGGGGGGCTCCGATACGCAGTATTTT
CDR3 protein: CASSLGWGGSDTQYF

clone size: NA
D gene: TRBD2
V gene: TRBV9
J gene: TRBJ2-1
CDR3 DNA: TGTGCCAGCAGCGTAGGCGGGGGGCCGAGGAGTGAGCAGTTCTTC
CDR3 protein: CASSVGGGPRSEQFF

clone size: NA
D gene: TRBD2
V gene: TRBV27
J gene: TRBJ2-7
CDR3 DNA: TGTGCCAGCAGTTTAGGGACTAGCGGCTACGAGCAGTACTTC
CDR3 protein: CASSLGTSGYEQYF

clone size: NA
D gene: NA
V gene: TRBV15
J gene: TRBJ1-1
CDR3 DNA: TGTGCCACCAGCAGAGGGGCAGGGATGAACACTGAAGCTTTCTTT
CDR3 protein: CATSRGAGMNTEAFF

clone size: NA
D gene: TRBD1
V gene: TRBV7-2
J gene: TRBJ2-7
CDR3 DNA: TGTGCCAGCAGCCCGTGGACAGGAGCCTACGAGCAGTACTTC
CDR3 protein: CASSPWTGAYEQYF

clone size: NA
D gene: NA
V gene: TRBV28
J gene: TRBJ2-7
CDR3 DNA: TGTGCCAGCAGCCCGAGTAGCAACCACGAGCAGTACTTC
CDR3 protein: CASSPSSNHEQYF

clone size: NA
D gene: NA
V gene: TRBV7-3
J gene: TRBJ2-3
CDR3 DNA: TGTGCCAGCAGCCCCTCCAGGGCCACGAATACGCAGTATTTT
CDR3 protein: CASSPSRATNTQYF

clone size: NA
D gene: NA
V gene: TRBV5-1
J gene: TRBJ1-1
CDR3 DNA: TGCGCCAGCAGCTTGGCCGCTTGGGTGGGAGCGAACACTGAAGCTTTCTTT
CDR3 protein: CASSLAAWVGANTEAFF

clone size: NA
D gene: TRBD1
V gene: TRBV28
J gene: TRBJ2-7
CDR3 DNA: TGTGCCAGCAGTCCCCGCCTAGGGACAGGGGACTACGAGCAGTACTTC
CDR3 protein: CASSPRLGTGDYEQYF

clone size: NA
D gene: TRBD1
V gene: TRBV11-2
J gene: TRBJ1-4
CDR3 DNA: TGTGCCAGCAGCGCCCAGACAGGGGGCTATGAAAAACTGTTTTTT
CDR3 protein: CASSAQTGGYEKLFF

clone size: NA
D gene: NA
V gene: TRBV13
J gene: TRBJ2-3
CDR3 DNA: TGTGCCAGCGGAGGGGGAGGGGCCCCCGATACGCAGTATTTT
CDR3 protein: CASGGGGAPDTQYF

clone size: NA
D gene: NA
V gene: TRBV5-1
J gene: TRBJ2-2
CDR3 DNA: TGCGCCAGCAGCTCCTCTGACACCGGGGAGCTGTTTTTT
CDR3 protein: CASSSSDTGELFF

clone size: few
D gene: NA
V gene: TRBV9
J gene: TRBJ1-2
CDR3 DNA: TGTGCCAGCAGCACAAACGGGGGCTACACCTTC
CDR3 protein: CASSTNGGYTF

clone size: NA
D gene: TRBD2
V gene: TRBV2
J gene: TRBJ2-7
CDR3 DNA: TGTGCCTCCGGACTAGCGGCTGGCGAGCAGTACTTC
CDR3 protein: CASGLAAGEQYF

clone size: NA
D gene: TRBD2
V gene: TRBV2
J gene: TRBJ2-4
CDR3 DNA: TGTGCCAGCAGTGAAAGTAGCGGGGTTAACATTCAGTACTTC
CDR3 protein: CASSESSGVNIQYF

clone size: few
D gene: TRBD1
V gene: TRBV29-1
J gene: TRBJ1-5
CDR3 DNA: TGCAGCGTTGGGTGGGGAACAGGGGGCAATCAGCCCCAGCATTTT
CDR3 protein: CSVGWGTGGNQPQHF

clone size: NA
D gene: NA
V gene: TRBV27
J gene: TRBJ2-1
CDR3 DNA: TGTGCCAGCAGAAAGAGCTCCTACAATGAGCAGTTCTTC
CDR3 protein: CASRKSSYNEQFF

clone size: NA
D gene: TRBD2
V gene: TRBV9
J gene: TRBJ2-1
CDR3 DNA: TGTGCCAGCAGCGTAAAACTAGCGGGGGGCCACAATGAGCAGTTCTTC
CDR3 protein: CASSVKLAGGHNEQFF

clone size: NA
D gene: TRBD1
V gene: TRBV9
J gene: TRBJ2-7
CDR3 DNA: TGTGCCAGCAGCGCCACAGGGGGGCAGGCCGCCTACGAGCAGTACTTC
CDR3 protein: CASSATGGQAAYEQYF

clone size: NA
D gene: NA
V gene: TRBV30
J gene: TRBJ1-1
CDR3 DNA: TGTGCCTGGAACGCGGACAGACTTAACACTGAAGCTTTCTTT
CDR3 protein: CAWNADRLNTEAFF

clone size: NA
D gene: TRBD1
V gene: TRBV5-6
J gene: TRBJ1-2
CDR3 DNA: TGTGCCAGCAGCACCCTACAGGGGTATGGCTACACCTTC
CDR3 protein: CASSTLQGYGYTF

clone size: NA
D gene: TRBD2
V gene: TRBV13
J gene: TRBJ2-7
CDR3 DNA: TGTGCCAGCAGCCCTCCCCGTGGGACTAGCGGGGAGCAGTACTTC
CDR3 protein: CASSPPRGTSGEQYF

clone size: few
D gene: NA
V gene: TRBV5-8
J gene: TRBJ2-7
CDR3 DNA: TGTGCCAGCAGCTTGGTGGGACACAGCTACGAGCAGTACTTC
CDR3 protein: CASSLVGHSYEQYF

clone size: NA
D gene: TRBD2
V gene: TRBV10-3
J gene: TRBJ2-1
CDR3 DNA: TGTGCCATCAGCAAGAGCGGGAGGGACAATGAGCAGTTCTTC
CDR3 protein: CAISKSGRDNEQFF

clone size: once
D gene: NA
V gene: TRBV7-2
J gene: TRBJ1-1
CDR3 DNA: TGTGCCAGCAGCGACCCAAAGGAGGACACTGAAGCTTTCTTT
CDR3 protein: CASSDPKEDTEAFF

clone size: once
D gene: NA
V gene: TRBV19
J gene: TRBJ2-1
CDR3 DNA: TGTGCCAGTAGTGAGGGCCGCCGGAATGAGCAGTTCTTC
CDR3 protein: CASSEGRRNEQFF

clone size: NA
D gene: NA
V gene: TRBV18
J gene: TRBJ2-1
CDR3 DNA: TGTGCCAGCTCACCTCAACCCCGGGGAGACGAGCAGTTCTTC
CDR3 protein: CASSPQPRGDEQFF

clone size: NA
D gene: NA
V gene: TRBV27
J gene: TRBJ1-6
CDR3 DNA: TGTGCCAGCAGTTTAGGGCAGCATAATTCACCCCTCCACTTT
CDR3 protein: CASSLGQHNSPLHF

clone size: NA
D gene: TRBD1
V gene: TRBV6-5
J gene: TRBJ1-2
CDR3 DNA: TGTGCCAACAACTTAGGGGGGACAGGGGGCGCCGACTACACCTTC
CDR3 protein: CANNLGGTGGADYTF

clone size: NA
D gene: NA
V gene: TRBV29-1
J gene: TRBJ1-1
CDR3 DNA: TGCAGCGTTGGACAGTACACTGAAGCTTTCTTT
CDR3 protein: CSVGQYTEAFF

clone size: NA
D gene: NA
V gene: TRBV5-4
J gene: TRBJ2-3
CDR3 DNA: TGTGCCAGCAGATCCACTATGGGCACAGATACGCAGTATTTT
CDR3 protein: CASRSTMGTDTQYF

clone size: NA
D gene: TRBD2
V gene: TRBV27
J gene: TRBJ2-1
CDR3 DNA: TGTGCCAGCAGTCTGCGGGGGACCCAGAGGAATGAGCAGTTCTTC
CDR3 protein: CASSLRGTQRNEQFF

clone size: NA
D gene: TRBD2
V gene: TRBV19
J gene: TRBJ2-7
CDR3 DNA: TGTGCCAGTAGTTCGACTAGCGGGGGGTACGAGCAGTACTTC
CDR3 protein: CASSSTSGGYEQYF

clone size: NA
D gene: TRBD1
V gene: TRBV7-6
J gene: TRBJ2-7
CDR3 DNA: TGTGCCAGCAGCTTAGGGTTCACAGGGACAGGCACCTACGAGCAGTACTTC
CDR3 protein: CASSLGFTGTGTYEQYF

clone size: NA
D gene: NA
V gene: TRBV30
J gene: TRBJ2-4
CDR3 DNA: TGTGCCTGGAGTTCGGCAGACTCTTTAGCCAAAAACATTCAGTACTTC
CDR3 protein: CAWSSADSLAKNIQYF

clone size: NA
D gene: NA
V gene: TRBV27
J gene: TRBJ2-7
CDR3 DNA: TGTGCCAGCAGTTCGCCCGAGAGCTCCTACGAGCAGTACTTC
CDR3 protein: CASSSPESSYEQYF

clone size: NA
D gene: TRBD1
V gene: TRBV5-3
J gene: TRBJ1-1
CDR3 DNA: TGTGCCAGAAGCTCTGATCGACAGGGGATTGAAGCTTTCTTT
CDR3 protein: CARSSDRQGIEAFF

clone size: NA
D gene: NA
V gene: TRBV2
J gene: TRBJ2-7
CDR3 DNA: TGTGCCAGCAGTGAACTCGGGATCTACGAGCAGTACTTC
CDR3 protein: CASSELGIYEQYF

clone size: NA
D gene: NA
V gene: TRBV11-2
J gene: TRBJ2-6
CDR3 DNA: TGTGCCAGCAGCTTAGACAGTCTCGCTGGGGCCAACGTCCTGACTTTC
CDR3 protein: CASSLDSLAGANVLTF

clone size: few
D gene: NA
V gene: TRBV29-1
J gene: TRBJ2-3
CDR3 DNA: TGCAGCGCAGGTTGGGGGGGCAGCGCAGATACGCAGTATTTT
CDR3 protein: CSAGWGGSADTQYF

clone size: NA
D gene: TRBD1
V gene: TRBV28
J gene: TRBJ2-6
CDR3 DNA: TGTGCCAGCAGTCCGGGGACAGGTGGGGCCAACGTCCTGACTTTC
CDR3 protein: CASSPGTGGANVLTF

clone size: NA
D gene: NA
V gene: TRBV6-1
J gene: TRBJ2-1
CDR3 DNA: TGTGCCAGCAGTGAGCCGGGACAAACGCGATGGAGTGAGCAGTTCTTC
CDR3 protein: CASSEPGQTRWSEQFF

clone size: NA
D gene: TRBD2
V gene: TRBV12-5
J gene: TRBJ2-7
CDR3 DNA: TGTGCTAGTGGTTTTCAGACTAGCGGGAGCTCGAGGGGCGAGCAGTACTTC
CDR3 protein: CASGFQTSGSSRGEQYF

clone size: NA
D gene: TRBD2
V gene: TRBV5-5
J gene: TRBJ2-5
CDR3 DNA: TGTGCCAGCAGCTCAAAGGAGCGGGAGGGCCGGGAGACCCAGTACTTC
CDR3 protein: CASSSKEREGRETQYF

clone size: NA
D gene: NA
V gene: TRBV5-4
J gene: TRBJ2-1
CDR3 DNA: TGTGCCAGCAGCTTGGTACGGGGCTCCTACAATGAGCAGTTCTTC
CDR3 protein: CASSLVRGSYNEQFF

clone size: NA
D gene: TRBD2
V gene: TRBV28
J gene: TRBJ2-1
CDR3 DNA: TGTGCCAGCCAAATCCCTGGGACTACCAATGAGCAGTTCTTC
CDR3 protein: CASQIPGTTNEQFF